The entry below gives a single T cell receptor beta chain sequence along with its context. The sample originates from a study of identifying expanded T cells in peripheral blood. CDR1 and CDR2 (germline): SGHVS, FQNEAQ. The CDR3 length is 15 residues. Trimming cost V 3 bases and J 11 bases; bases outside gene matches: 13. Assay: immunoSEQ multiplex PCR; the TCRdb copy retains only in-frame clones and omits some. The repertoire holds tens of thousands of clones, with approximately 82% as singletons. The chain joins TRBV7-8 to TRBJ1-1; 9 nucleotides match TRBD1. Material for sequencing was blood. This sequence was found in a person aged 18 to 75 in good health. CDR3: CASSFTGGGKPAAFF. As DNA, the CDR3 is TGTGCCAGCAGCTTTACAGGGGGCGGGAAACCGGCGGCTTTCTTT.